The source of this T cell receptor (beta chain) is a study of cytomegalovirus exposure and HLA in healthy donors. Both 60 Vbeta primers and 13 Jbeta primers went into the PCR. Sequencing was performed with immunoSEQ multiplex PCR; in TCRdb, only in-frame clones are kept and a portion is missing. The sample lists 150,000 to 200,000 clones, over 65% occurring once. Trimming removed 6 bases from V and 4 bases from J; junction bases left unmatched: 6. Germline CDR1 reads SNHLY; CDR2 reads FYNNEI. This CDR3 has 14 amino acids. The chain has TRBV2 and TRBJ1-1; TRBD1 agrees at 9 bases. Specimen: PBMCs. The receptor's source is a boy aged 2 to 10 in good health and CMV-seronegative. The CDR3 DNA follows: TGTGCCAGCAGACCGGGACAGGGAGCCACTGAAGCTTTCTTT. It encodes CASRPGQGATEAFF. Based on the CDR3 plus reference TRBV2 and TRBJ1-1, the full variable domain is EPEVTQTPSHQVTQMGQEVILRCVPISNHLYFYWYRQILGQKVEFLVSFYNNEISEKSEIFDDQFSVERPDGSNFTLKIRSTKLEDSAMYFCASRPGQGATEAFFGQGTRLTVV.